This T cell receptor beta chain was observed in a study of CD8+ T cells in alopecia areata. CDR3 length: 16 residues. Germline CDR1 LNHDA, CDR2 SQIVND (reference sequence). Trimming pared 5 bases from V and 5 bases from J, leaving 19 bases between. On this clone itself: Its antigen remains unidentified.

RNA extraction was followed by reverse transcription into cDNA, which acted as the sequencing template. Clones were read by immunoSEQ multiplex PCR, and TCRdb kept only the in-frame ones, dropping some. The table shows about 140,000 clones, with roughly 60% occurring only once. The study, taken as a whole, reports: Lesional scalp, notably in alopecia totalis/universalis, had clonality above that of normal scalp. Possibly because of HLA-related factors, TCR sharing was less clear across patients than in mice. Scalp data also include sequences from resident alphabeta T cells of normal skin.

The authors sorted CD4+ and CD8+ T cells from PBMCs. The chain recombines TRBV19 with TRBJ1-5; D perhaps matches TRBD1 (5 bases). The clonotype comes from a human donor in good health. Sequenced input: CD4+ T cells sorted from blood. As DNA, the CDR3 is TGTGCCAGTAGTCCCCAGCCGGGGGTTCGGCATCAGCCCCAGCATTTT. Amino acids: CASSPQPGVRHQPQHF.